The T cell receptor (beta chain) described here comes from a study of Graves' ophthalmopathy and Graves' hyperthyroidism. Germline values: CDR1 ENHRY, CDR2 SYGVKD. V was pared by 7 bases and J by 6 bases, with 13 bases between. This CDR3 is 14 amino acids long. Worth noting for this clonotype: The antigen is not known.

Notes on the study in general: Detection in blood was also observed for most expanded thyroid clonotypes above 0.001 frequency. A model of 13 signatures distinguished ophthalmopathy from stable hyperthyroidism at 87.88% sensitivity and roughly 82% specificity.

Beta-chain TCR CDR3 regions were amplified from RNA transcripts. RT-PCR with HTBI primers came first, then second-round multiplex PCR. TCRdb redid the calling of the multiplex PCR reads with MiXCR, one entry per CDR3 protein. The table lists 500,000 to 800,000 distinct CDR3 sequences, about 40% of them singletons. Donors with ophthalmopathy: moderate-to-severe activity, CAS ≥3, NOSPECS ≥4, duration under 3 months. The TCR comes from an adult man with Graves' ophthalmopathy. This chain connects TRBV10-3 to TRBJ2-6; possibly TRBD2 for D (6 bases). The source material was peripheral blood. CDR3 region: CAIMRGREANVLTF. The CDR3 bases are TGTGCCATCATGCGGGGACGAGAGGCCAACGTCCTGACTTTC.